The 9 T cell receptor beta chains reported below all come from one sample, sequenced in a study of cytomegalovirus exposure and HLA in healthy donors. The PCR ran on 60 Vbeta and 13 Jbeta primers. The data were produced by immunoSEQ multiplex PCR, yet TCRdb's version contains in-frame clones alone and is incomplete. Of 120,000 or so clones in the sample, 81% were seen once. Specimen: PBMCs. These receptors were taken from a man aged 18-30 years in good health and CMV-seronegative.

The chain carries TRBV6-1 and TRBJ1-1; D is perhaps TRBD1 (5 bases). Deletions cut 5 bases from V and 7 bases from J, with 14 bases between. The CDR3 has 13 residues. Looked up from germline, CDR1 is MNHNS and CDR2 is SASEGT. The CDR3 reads CASSNPGLGEAFF. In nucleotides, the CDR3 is TGTGCCAGCAGTAACCCGGGACTGGGTGAAGCTTTCTTT.

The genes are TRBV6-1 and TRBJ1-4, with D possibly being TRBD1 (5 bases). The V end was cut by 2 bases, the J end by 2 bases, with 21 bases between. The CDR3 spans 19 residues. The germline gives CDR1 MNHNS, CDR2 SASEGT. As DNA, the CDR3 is TGTGCCAGCAGTGAACTTTTCCGGGGGGGGTTCGCCACTAATGAAAAACTGTTTTTT. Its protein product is CASSELFRGGFATNEKLFF.

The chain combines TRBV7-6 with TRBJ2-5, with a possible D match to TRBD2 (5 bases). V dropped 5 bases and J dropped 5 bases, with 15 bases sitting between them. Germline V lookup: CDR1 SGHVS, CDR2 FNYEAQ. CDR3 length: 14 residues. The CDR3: CASSPRGILETQYF. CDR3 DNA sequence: TGTGCCAGCAGCCCCCGGGGTATATTGGAGACCCAGTACTTC.

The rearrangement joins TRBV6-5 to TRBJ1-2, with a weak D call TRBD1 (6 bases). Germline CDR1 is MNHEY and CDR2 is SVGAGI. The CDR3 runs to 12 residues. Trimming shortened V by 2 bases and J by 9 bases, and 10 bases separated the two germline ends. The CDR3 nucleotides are TGTGCCAGCAGTTACAGGGGGGGAAGCTACACCTTC. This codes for CASSYRGGSYTF.

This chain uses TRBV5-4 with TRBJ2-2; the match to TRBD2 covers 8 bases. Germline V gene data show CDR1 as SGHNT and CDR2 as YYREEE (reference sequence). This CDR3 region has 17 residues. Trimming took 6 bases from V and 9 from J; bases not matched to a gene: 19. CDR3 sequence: CASTLGPAGAAGRELFF. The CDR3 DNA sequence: TGTGCCAGCACCCTGGGCCCAGCGGGGGCCGCCGGGAGGGAGCTGTTTTTT.

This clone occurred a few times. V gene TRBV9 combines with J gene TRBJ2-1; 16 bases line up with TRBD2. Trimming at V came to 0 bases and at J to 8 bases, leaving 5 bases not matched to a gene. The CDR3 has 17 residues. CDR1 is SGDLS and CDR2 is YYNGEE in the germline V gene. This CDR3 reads CASSVVGLAGGVDEQFF. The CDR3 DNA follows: TGTGCCAGCAGCGTAGTGGGACTAGCGGGGGGGGTAGATGAGCAGTTCTTC.

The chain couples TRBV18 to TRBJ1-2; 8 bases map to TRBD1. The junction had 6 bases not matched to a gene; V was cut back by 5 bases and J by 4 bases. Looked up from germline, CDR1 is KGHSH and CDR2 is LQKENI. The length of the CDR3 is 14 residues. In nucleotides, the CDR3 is TGTGCCAGCTCATCGACAGGGGACGCCTATGGCTACACCTTC. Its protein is CASSSTGDAYGYTF.

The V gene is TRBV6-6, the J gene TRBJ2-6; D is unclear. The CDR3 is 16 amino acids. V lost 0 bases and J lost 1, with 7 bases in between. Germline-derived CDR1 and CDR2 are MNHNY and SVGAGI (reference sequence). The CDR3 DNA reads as TGTGCCAGCAGTTACTCGAGGTTATCTGGGGCCAACGTCCTGACTTTC. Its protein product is CASSYSRLSGANVLTF.

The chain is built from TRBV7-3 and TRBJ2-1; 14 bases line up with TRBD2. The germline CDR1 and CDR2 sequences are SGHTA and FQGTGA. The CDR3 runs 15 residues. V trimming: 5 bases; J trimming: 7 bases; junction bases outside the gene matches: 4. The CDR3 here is CASSKGLAGENEQFF. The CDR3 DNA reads TGTGCCAGCAGCAAGGGACTAGCGGGGGAGAATGAGCAGTTCTTC.